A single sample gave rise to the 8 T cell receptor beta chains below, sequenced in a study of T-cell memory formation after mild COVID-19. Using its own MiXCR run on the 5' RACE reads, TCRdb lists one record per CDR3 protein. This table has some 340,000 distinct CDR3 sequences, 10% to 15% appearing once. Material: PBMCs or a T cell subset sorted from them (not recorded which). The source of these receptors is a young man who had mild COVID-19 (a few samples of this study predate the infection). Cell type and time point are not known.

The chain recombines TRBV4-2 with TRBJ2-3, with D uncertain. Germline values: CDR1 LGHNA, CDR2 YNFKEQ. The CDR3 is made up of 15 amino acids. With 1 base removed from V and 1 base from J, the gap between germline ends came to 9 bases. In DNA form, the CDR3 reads TGTGCCAGCAGCCAAGGGTTTGGACGCACAGATACGCAGTATTTT. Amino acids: CASSQGFGRTDTQYF.

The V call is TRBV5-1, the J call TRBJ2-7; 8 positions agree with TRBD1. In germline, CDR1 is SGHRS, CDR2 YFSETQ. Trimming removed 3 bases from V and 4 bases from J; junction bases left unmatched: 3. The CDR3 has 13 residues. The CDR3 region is CASSSTGEYEQYV. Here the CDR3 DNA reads TGCGCCAGCAGCTCGACAGGGGAATACGAGCAGTACGTC.

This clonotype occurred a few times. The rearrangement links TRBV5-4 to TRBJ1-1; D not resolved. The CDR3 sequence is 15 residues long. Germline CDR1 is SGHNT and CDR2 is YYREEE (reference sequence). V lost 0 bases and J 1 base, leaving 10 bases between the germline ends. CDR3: CASSLDGRRNTEAFF. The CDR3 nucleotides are TGTGCCAGCAGCTTGGACGGGCGAAGGAACACTGAAGCTTTCTTT.

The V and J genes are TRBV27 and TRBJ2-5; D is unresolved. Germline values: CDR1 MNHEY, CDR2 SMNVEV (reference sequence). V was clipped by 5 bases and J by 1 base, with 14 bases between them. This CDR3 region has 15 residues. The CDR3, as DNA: TGTGCCAGCAGTCCCTCCCGGACGCTCCAAGAGACCCAGTACTTC. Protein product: CASSPSRTLQETQYF.

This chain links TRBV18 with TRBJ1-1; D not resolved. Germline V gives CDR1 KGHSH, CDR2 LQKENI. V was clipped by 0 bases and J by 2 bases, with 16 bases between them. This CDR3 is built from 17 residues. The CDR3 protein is CASSPPKILGLNTEAFF. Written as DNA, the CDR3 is TGTGCCAGCTCACCACCGAAGATCTTGGGGTTAAACACTGAAGCTTTCTTT. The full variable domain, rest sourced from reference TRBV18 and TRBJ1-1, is NAGVMQNPRHLVRRRGQEARLRCSPMKGHSHVYWYRQLPEEGLKFMVYLQKENIIDESGMPKERFSAEFPKEGPSILRIQQVVRGDSAAYFCASSPPKILGLNTEAFFGQGTRLTVV.

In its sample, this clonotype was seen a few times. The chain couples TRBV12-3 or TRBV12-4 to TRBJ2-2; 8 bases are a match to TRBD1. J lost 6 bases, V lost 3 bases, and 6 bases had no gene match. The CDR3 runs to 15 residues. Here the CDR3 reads CASSLGQDLAGELFF. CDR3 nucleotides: TGTGCCAGCAGTTTGGGACAGGATTTAGCCGGGGAGCTGTTTTTT.

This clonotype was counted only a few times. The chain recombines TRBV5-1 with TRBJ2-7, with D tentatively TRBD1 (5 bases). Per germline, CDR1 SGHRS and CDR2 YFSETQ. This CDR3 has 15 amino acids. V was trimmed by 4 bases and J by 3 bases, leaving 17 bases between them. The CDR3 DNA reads TGCGCCAGCAGCGGGGAAGGCGGACAATACTACGAGCAGTACTTC. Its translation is CASSGEGGQYYEQYF.

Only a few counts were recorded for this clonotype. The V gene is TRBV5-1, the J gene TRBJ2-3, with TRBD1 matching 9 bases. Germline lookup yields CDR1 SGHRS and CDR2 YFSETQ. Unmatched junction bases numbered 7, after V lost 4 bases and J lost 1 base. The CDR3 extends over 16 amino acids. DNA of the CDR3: TGCGCCAGCAGCCCTACAGGGGGCTTTCGCACAGATACGCAGTATTTT. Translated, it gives CASSPTGGFRTDTQYF.